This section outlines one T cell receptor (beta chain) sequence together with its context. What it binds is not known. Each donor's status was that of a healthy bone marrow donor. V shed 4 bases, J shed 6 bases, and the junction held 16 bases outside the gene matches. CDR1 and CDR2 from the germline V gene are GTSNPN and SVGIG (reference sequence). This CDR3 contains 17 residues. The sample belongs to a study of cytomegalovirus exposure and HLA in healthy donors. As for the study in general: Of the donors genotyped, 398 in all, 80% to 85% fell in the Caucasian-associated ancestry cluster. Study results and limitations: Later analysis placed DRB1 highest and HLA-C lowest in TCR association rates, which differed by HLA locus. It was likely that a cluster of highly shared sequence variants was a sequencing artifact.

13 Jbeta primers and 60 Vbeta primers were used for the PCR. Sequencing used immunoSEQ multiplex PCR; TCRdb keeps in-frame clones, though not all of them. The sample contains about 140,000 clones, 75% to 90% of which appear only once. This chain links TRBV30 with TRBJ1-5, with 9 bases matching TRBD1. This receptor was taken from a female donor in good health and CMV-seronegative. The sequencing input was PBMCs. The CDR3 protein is CAWTPPGGQGTGQPQHF. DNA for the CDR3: TGTGCCTGGACCCCCCCAGGGGGACAGGGAACGGGTCAGCCCCAGCATTTT.